The next 17 T cell receptor beta chains were all read from a single sample in a study of cytotoxic CD8 clonotypes in ibrutinib-treated CLL. Clones were read by immunoSEQ multiplex PCR, and TCRdb kept only the in-frame ones, dropping some. Of around 77,000 clones detected, over 75% appear once; the ten largest clones hold around 7.6%. Source: PBMCs, taken at disease progression, from a patient treated with ibrutinib. The origin of the receptors is a human donor with chronic lymphocytic leukemia.

The V gene is TRBV27, the J gene TRBJ2-3; TRBD2 is a possible D gene (7 bases). The V end was cut by 5 bases, the J end by 2 bases, with 14 bases between. Per germline, CDR1 MNHEY and CDR2 SMNVEV (reference sequence). CDR3 length equals 15 residues. The CDR3 DNA sequence: TGTGCCAGCAGTACAAGGGGGGGGACCACAGATACGCAGTATTTT. Amino acid sequence: CASSTRGGTTDTQYF.

This clone appeared a few times. J is TRBJ1-6 and V is TRBV30; 7 nucleotides align to TRBD1. Germline assignment: CDR1 GTSNPN and CDR2 SVGIG (reference sequence). The V segment lost 5 bases and the J segment 9 bases; nucleotides outside the gene matches: 13. This CDR3 is 15 amino acids long. In DNA, the CDR3 is TGTGCCTGGCTCGTTCCCGGGACAGAAACTTCACCCCTCCACTTT. Its translation is CAWLVPGTETSPLHF. Together with reference TRBV30 and TRBJ1-6, the CDR3 gives the full variable domain: SQTIHQWPATLVQPVGSPLSLECTVEGTSNPNLYWYRQAAGRGLQLLFYSVGIGQISSEVPQNLSASRPQDRQFILSSKKLLLSDSGFYLCAWLVPGTETSPLHFGNGTRLTVT.

This clone was counted once. The rearrangement links TRBV2 to TRBJ2-7; tentatively, D is TRBD1 (6 bases). CDR1 and CDR2 (germline): SNHLY, FYNNEI. The CDR3 has 14 amino acids. Trimming took off 4 bases at V and 1 base at J, with 11 bases between the two ends. This CDR3 is CASSARTVSYEQYF. CDR3 sequence (DNA): TGTGCCAGCAGTGCTAGGACAGTTTCCTACGAGCAGTACTTC.

The rearrangement joins TRBV19 to TRBJ1-6; no clear D gene. V lost 6 bases and J lost 0, with 9 bases in between. Germline CDR1 and CDR2: LNHDA and SQIVND (reference sequence). This CDR3 comprises 15 residues. The CDR3 loop is CASRRDNSYNSPLHF. The CDR3 DNA follows: TGTGCCAGTAGGCGTGACAACTCCTATAATTCACCCCTCCACTTT.

DNA for the CDR3: TGCGCCAGCAGCCAAGGCCCCGGGCGGTTTAACTATGGCTACACCTTC. As protein: CASSQGPGRFNYGYTF. The chain combines TRBV4-1 with TRBJ1-2; D gene unclear. Germline V gives CDR1 MGHRA, CDR2 YSYEKL. The V gene lost 1 base and the J gene lost 1 base, with 13 bases spanning the gap. This CDR3 comprises 16 residues.

A few counts support this clone. The V gene is TRBV4-1, the J gene TRBJ1-5, with TRBD1 as a possible D gene (6 bases). The V end was cut by 0 bases, the J end by 2 bases, with 14 bases between. CDR3 length equals 17 residues. Germline CDR1 reads MGHRA; CDR2 reads YSYEKL. In nucleotides, the CDR3 is TGCGCCAGCAGCCAAGAGGGCAGGGGTATCGGCAATCAGCCCCAGCATTTT. It codes for CASSQEGRGIGNQPQHF.

The chain employs TRBV7-9 and TRBJ1-5; TRBD1 agrees at 10 bases. Germline V lookup: CDR1 SEHNR, CDR2 FQNEAQ (reference sequence). V was pared by 1 base and J by 2 bases, with 2 bases of the junction left unmatched. This CDR3 contains 16 residues. CDR3 region: CASSLVGTGGNQPQHF. The DNA of the CDR3 is TGTGCCAGCAGCTTAGTCGGGACAGGGGGCAATCAGCCCCAGCATTTT.

The V call is TRBV5-4, the J call TRBJ2-5, with 11 nucleotides matching TRBD2. This CDR3 has 16 residues. J gave up 2 bases and V 3 bases, and 6 bases lay outside the gene matches. The germline gives CDR1 SGHNT, CDR2 YYREEE (reference sequence). Written as DNA, the CDR3 is TGTGCCAGCAGCTCGTTTATAGCGGGGGGGCAAGAGACCCAGTACTTC. Protein sequence: CASSSFIAGGQETQYF.

V gene TRBV29-1 combines with J gene TRBJ1-5; 10 nucleotides agree with TRBD1. Germline values: CDR1 SQVTM, CDR2 ANQGSEA. The V gene end was trimmed by 6 bases and the J gene end by 6 bases; junction bases not matched to a gene: 8. CDR3 size: 14 residues. CDR3 bases: TGCAGCGTAGCCGGGACAGGGGAGGGTCAGCCCCAGCATTTT. This translates into CSVAGTGEGQPQHF.

The chain uses TRBV10-3 and TRBJ2-3; unclear D gene. CDR1 and CDR2 (germline): ENHRY, SYGVKD. V lost 5 bases and J lost 0, with 12 bases in between. The CDR3 length is 15 residues. CDR3 in amino acids: CAISKYGLSTDTQYF. In DNA form, the CDR3 reads TGTGCCATCAGTAAATACGGGTTAAGCACAGATACGCAGTATTTT.

This clone was seen repeatedly, ten times or more. The J gene is TRBJ1-3, the V gene TRBV2, with D tentatively TRBD1 (5 bases). Trimming shortened V by 6 bases and J by 5 bases, and 11 bases separated the two germline ends. The CDR3 sequence is 13 residues long. The germline V gene encodes CDR1 SNHLY and CDR2 FYNNEI. CDR3 protein: CASRGTERNTIYF. In nucleotides, the CDR3 is TGTGCCAGCAGGGGGACGGAAAGAAACACCATATATTTT.

This chain links TRBV15 with TRBJ2-7; D is possibly TRBD1 (5 bases). V was shortened by 3 bases and J by 3 bases, with 9 bases between the two germline ends. The germline gives CDR1 LNHNV, CDR2 YYDKDF (reference sequence). CDR3 length equals 13 residues. CDR3: CATSRIRVYEQYF. The DNA of the CDR3 is TGTGCCACCAGCAGGATCAGGGTCTACGAGCAGTACTTC.

This sequence joins TRBV2 and TRBJ1-1, with D possibly matching TRBD1 (6 bases). The length of the CDR3 is 15 residues. Germline values: CDR1 SNHLY, CDR2 FYNNEI. Trimming took 8 bases from V and 3 from J, leaving 19 bases between them. This CDR3 is CASVQGRSLDTEAFF. DNA for the CDR3: TGTGCCAGCGTTCAGGGGAGGAGTCTCGACACTGAAGCTTTCTTT.

The rearrangement joins TRBV5-1 to TRBJ2-2; no reliable D call. Germline V gene sequence: CDR1 SGHRS, CDR2 YFSETQ. V was shortened by 7 bases and J by 7 bases, with 17 bases between the two germline ends. This CDR3 has 14 amino acids. The CDR3 DNA follows: TGCGCCAGCGCGTCCCCGAGGTATGGCGGGGAGCTGTTTTTT. Translation: CASASPRYGGELFF.

This chain joins TRBV19 and TRBJ1-1; D call uncertain. Germline CDR1 is LNHDA and CDR2 is SQIVND (reference sequence). CDR3 length: 13 amino acids. V lost 2 bases and J 8 bases, leaving 12 bases between the germline ends. The chain's CDR3 is CASSILASSEAFF. DNA for the CDR3: TGTGCCAGTAGTATACTTGCCAGCTCGGAAGCTTTCTTT.

V gene TRBV5-1 combines with J gene TRBJ1-4, with D possibly TRBD1 on 5 matching bases. There are 16 residues in the CDR3. The germline V and J ends were trimmed by 4 bases and 4 bases, with 17 bases remaining between them. Germline CDR1 and CDR2: SGHRS and YFSETQ. CDR3 protein: CASSPDPGRVNEKLFF. DNA of the CDR3: TGCGCCAGCAGCCCTGACCCGGGACGGGTTAATGAAAAACTGTTTTTT. Complete variable domain (other parts from reference TRBV5-1 and TRBJ1-4): KAGVTQTPRYLIKTRGQQVTLSCSPISGHRSVSWYQQTPGQGLQFLFEYFSETQRNKGNFPGRFSGRQFSNSRSEMNVSTLELGDSALYLCASSPDPGRVNEKLFFGSGTQLSVL.

J is TRBJ1-2 and V is TRBV29-1; 7 bases are a match to TRBD1. Germline CDR1 reads SQVTM; CDR2 reads ANQGSEA. CDR3 length equals 13 residues. The ends lost 4 bases at V and 3 bases at J; junction bases unmatched: 5. CDR3 nucleotide sequence: TGCAGCGTTGCTGGACAGGACCACTATGGCTACACCTTC. Translation: CSVAGQDHYGYTF.